This TCR beta chain was recovered during a study of cytomegalovirus exposure and HLA in healthy donors. Study-level results: Later analysis showed most CMV-associated TCR beta chains appearing HLA-restricted. Previous analysis showed most TCR beta V segments were productive about 87% or about 30% of the time. Across donors, most TCRs were seen rarely, yet some public ones were widespread.

Every donor was a healthy person donating bone marrow. PCR employed 60 Vbeta and 13 Jbeta primers. Some clones are missing from TCRdb's copy, which holds only in-frame ones; the method was immunoSEQ multiplex PCR. The sample records approximately 170,000 clones, roughly 75% being singletons. In germline, CDR1 is LNHDA, CDR2 SQIVND (reference sequence). The CDR3 covers 13 residues. Trimming removed 5 bases at V and 7 bases at J, with 11 bases between. Of note for this clone: Its antigen is undetermined.

The chain has TRBV19 and TRBJ1-4; D possibly corresponds to TRBD1 (6 bases). The clonotype comes from a male donor in good health and CMV-seronegative. Material for sequencing was PBMCs. CDR3 loop: CASSGGATEKLFF. DNA for the CDR3: TGTGCCAGTAGTGGGGGGGCGACTGAAAAACTGTTTTTT.